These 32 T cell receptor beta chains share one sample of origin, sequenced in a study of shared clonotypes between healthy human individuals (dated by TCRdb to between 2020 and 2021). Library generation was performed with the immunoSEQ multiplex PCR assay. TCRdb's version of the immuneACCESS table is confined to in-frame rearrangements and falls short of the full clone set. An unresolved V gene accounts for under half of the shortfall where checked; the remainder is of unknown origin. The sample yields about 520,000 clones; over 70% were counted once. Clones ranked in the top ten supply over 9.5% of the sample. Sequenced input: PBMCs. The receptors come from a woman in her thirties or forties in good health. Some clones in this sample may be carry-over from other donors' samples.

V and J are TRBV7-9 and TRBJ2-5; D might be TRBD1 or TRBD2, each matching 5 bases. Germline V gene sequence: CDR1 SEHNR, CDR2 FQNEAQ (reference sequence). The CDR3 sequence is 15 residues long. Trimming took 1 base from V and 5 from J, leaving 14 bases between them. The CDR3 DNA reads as TGTGCCAGCAGCTTAGGGGGACGGATCCAGGAGACCCAGTACTTC. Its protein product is CASSLGGRIQETQYF.

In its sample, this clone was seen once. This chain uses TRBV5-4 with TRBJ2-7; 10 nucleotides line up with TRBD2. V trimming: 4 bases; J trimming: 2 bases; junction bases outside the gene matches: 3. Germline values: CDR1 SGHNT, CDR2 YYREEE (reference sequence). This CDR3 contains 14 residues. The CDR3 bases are TGTGCCAGCAGCCCCGGACTAGCGGCCTACGAGCAGTACTTC. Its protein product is CASSPGLAAYEQYF.

As DNA, the CDR3 is TGTGCCACCAGCAGGGAAACAGGGATTGCTGAAGCTTTCTTT. It translates to CATSRETGIAEAFF. The chain carries TRBV15 and TRBJ1-1, with D possibly TRBD1 on 6 matching bases. V shed 3 bases and J shed 6 bases, with 14 bases lying between them. The CDR3 totals 14 residues. The germline V gene encodes CDR1 LNHNV and CDR2 YYDKDF (reference sequence).

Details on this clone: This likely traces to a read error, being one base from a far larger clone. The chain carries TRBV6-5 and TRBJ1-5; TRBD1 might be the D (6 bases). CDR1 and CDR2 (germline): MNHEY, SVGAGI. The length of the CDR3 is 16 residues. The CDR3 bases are TGTGCCAGCAGTTACTCGACAGGCTATAGCAATCAGCCCCTGCATTTT. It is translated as CASSYSTGYSNQPLHF.

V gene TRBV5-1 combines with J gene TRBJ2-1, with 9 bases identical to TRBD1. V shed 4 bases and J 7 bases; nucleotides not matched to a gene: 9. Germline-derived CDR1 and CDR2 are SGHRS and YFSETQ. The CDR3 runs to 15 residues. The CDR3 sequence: CASSLLTGGGNEQFF. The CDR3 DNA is TGCGCCAGCAGCCTTCTGACAGGGGGAGGGAATGAGCAGTTCTTC.

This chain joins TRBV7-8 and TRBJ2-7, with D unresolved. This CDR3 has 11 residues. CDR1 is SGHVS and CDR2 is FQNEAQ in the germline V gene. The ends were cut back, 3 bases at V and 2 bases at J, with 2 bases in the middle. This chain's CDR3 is CASSLTYEQYF. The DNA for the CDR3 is TGTGCCAGCAGCTTGACCTACGAGCAGTACTTC.

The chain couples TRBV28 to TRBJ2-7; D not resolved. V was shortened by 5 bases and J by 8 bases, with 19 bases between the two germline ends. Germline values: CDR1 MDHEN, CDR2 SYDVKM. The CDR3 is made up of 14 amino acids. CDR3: CASSTTAGPIQQYF. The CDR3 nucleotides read TGTGCCAGCAGTACGACGGCCGGTCCCATACAGCAGTACTTC.

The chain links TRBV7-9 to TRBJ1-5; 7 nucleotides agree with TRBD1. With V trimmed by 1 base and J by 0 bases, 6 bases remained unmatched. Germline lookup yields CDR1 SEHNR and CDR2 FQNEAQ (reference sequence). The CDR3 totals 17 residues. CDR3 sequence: CASSLVSGTDSNQPQHF. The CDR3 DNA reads TGTGCCAGCAGCTTAGTCTCCGGGACAGATAGCAATCAGCCCCAGCATTTT.

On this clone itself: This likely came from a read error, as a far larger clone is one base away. The chain's CDR3 is CSSSEAPGQGREKLFF. The DNA for the CDR3 is TGTTCCAGCAGTGAAGCCCCGGGACAGGGTAGGGAAAAACTGTTTTTT. The chain combines TRBV28 with TRBJ1-4, with TRBD1 identical over 9 bases. The CDR3 is 16 residues long. Germline V gives CDR1 MDHEN, CDR2 SYDVKM.

Written as DNA, the CDR3 is TGTGCCAGCAGCCTCAGCAAAACGGGAGACTCCGGGGAGCTGTTTTTT. Its translation: CASSLSKTGDSGELFF. This chain uses TRBV7-3 with TRBJ2-2, with a tentative D call TRBD2 (6 bases). V was cut by 5 bases and J by 6 bases, with 19 bases left in between. The CDR3 runs to 16 residues. Germline V lookup: CDR1 SGHTA, CDR2 FQGTGA. Drawing the rest from reference TRBV7-3 and TRBJ2-2, the complete variable domain is GAGVSQTPSNKVTEKGKYVELRCDPISGHTALYWYRQSLGQGPEFLIYFQGTGAADDSGLPNDRFFAVRPEGSVSTLKIQRTERGDSAVYLCASSLSKTGDSGELFFGEGSRLTVL.

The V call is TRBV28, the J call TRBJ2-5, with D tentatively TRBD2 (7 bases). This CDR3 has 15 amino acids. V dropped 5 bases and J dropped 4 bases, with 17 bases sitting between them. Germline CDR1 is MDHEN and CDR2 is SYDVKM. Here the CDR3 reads CASSPHGGAAETQYF. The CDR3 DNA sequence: TGTGCCAGCAGTCCCCATGGGGGGGCTGCAGAGACCCAGTACTTC.

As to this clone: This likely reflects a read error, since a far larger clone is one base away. This chain's CDR3 is CASSLGSWRGYTF. CDR3 sequence (DNA): TGTGCCAGCAGCTTAGGATCTTGGAGAGGCTACACCTTC. The genes are TRBV7-2 and TRBJ1-2; D uncertain. Looked up from germline, CDR1 is SGHTA and CDR2 is FQGNSA. The CDR3 loop spans 13 amino acids. V shed 1 base and J shed 8 bases, with 11 bases lying between them.

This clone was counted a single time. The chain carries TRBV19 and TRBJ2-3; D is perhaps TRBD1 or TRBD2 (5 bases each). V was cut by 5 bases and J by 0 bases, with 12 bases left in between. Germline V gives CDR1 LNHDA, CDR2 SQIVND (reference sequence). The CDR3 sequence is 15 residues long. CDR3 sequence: CASSRGTTSTDTQYF. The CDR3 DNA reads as TGTGCCAGTAGTCGGGGCACGACTAGCACAGATACGCAGTATTTT.

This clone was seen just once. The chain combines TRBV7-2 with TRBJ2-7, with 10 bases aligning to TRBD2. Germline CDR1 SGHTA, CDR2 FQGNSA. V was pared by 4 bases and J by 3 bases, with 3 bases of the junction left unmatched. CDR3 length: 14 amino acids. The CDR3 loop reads CASSSRTSGYEQYF. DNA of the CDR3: TGTGCCAGCAGCTCTAGGACTAGCGGCTACGAGCAGTACTTC.

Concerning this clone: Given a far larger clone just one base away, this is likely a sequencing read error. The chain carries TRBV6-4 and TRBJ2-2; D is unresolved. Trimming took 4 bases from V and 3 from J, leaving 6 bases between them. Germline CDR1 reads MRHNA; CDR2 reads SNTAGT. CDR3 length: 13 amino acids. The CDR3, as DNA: TGTGCCAGCAGTGCGGGCGACACCGGGGAGCTGTTTTTT. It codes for CASSAGDTGELFF.

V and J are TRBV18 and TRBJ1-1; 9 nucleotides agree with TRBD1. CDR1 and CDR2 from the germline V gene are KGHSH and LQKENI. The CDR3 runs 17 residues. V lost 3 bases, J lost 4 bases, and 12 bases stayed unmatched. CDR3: CASSPGQGFVIGTEAFF. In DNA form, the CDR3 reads TGTGCCAGCTCACCGGGACAGGGTTTCGTTATCGGCACTGAAGCTTTCTTT.

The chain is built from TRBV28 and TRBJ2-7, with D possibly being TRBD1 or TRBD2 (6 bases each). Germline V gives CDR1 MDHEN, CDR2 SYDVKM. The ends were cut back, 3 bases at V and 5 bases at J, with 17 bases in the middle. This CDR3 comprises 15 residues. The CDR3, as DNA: TGTGCCAGCAGTTTGGAGAAGGGGGGCGGGGACGAGCAGTACTTC. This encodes CASSLEKGGGDEQYF.

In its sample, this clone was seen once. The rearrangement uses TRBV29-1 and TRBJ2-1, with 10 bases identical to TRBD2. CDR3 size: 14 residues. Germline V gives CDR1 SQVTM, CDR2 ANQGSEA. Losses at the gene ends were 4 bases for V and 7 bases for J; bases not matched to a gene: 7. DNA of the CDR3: TGCAGCGTTGTGGCTAGCGGGAGTCGTAATGAGCAGTTCTTC. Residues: CSVVASGSRNEQFF.

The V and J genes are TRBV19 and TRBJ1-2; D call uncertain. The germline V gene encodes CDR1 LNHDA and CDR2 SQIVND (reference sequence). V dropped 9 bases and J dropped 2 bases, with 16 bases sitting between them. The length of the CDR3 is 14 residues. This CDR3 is CASPRARRNYGYTF. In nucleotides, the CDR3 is TGTGCCAGCCCCCGGGCCCGACGGAACTATGGCTACACCTTC.

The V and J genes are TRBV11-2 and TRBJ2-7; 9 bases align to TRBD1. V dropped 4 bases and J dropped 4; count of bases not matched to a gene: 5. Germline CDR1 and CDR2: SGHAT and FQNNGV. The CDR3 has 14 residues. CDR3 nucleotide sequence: TGTGCCAGCAGCTCGGGACAGGGTTTTTACGAGCAGTACTTC. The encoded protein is CASSSGQGFYEQYF.

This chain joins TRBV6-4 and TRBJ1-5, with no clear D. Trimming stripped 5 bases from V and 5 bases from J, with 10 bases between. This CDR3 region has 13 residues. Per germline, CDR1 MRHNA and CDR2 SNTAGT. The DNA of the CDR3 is TGTGCCAGCAGTAAGTCAGGAGATCAGCCCCAGCATTTT. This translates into CASSKSGDQPQHF.

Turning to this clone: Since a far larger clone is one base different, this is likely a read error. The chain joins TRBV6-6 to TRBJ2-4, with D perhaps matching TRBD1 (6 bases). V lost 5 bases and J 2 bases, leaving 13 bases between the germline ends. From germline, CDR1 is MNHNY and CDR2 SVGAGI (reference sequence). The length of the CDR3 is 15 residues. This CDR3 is CASSAQGLSKNIQYF. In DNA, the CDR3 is TGTGCCAGCAGTGCACAGGGCTTATCCAAAAACATTCAGTACTTC.

The CDR3 coding sequence is TGTGCCAGCATCCAGCGGGGACTAGCGGGAGTTTCCTACGAGCAGTACTTC. It yields the protein CASIQRGLAGVSYEQYF. The chain is built from TRBV21-1 and TRBJ2-7; the table's D call, TRBD2, has no DNA check behind it. TRBV21-1 is classified as a pseudogene. This CDR3 is 17 amino acids long.

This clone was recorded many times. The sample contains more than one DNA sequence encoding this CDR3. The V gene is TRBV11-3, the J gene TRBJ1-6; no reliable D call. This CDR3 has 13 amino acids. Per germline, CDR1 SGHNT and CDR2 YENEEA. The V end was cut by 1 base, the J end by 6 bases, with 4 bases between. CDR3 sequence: CASSLGGNSPLHF. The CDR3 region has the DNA TGTGCCAGCAGCTTAGGCGGTAATTCACCCCTCCACTTT.

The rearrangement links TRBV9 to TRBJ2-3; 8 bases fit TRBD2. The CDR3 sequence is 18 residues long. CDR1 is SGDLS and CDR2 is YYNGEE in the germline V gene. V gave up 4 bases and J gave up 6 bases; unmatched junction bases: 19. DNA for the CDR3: TGTGCCAGCAGCCCCGCCCCGGGGGTAGCGGGAATCGGGGATACGCAGTATTTT. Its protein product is CASSPAPGVAGIGDTQYF.

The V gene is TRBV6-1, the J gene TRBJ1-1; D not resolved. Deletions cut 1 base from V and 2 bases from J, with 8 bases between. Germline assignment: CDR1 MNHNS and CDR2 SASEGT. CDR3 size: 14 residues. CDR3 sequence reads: CASSEERINTEAFF. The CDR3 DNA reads TGTGCCAGCAGTGAAGAACGAATTAACACTGAAGCTTTCTTT.

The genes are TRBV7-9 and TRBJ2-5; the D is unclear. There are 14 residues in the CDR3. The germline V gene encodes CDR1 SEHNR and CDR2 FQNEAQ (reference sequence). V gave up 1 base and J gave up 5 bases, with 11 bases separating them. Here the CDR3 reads CASSLVLVVETQYF. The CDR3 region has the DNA TGTGCCAGCAGCTTAGTGCTTGTGGTTGAGACCCAGTACTTC.

CDR3 sequence: CASSLERVSETQYF. CDR3 coding DNA: TGTGCCAGCAGCTTAGAAAGGGTTTCTGAGACCCAGTACTTC. This chain connects TRBV7-7 to TRBJ2-5; D uncertain. Between the trimmed V and J ends, which lost 1 base and 5 bases, there was a span of 11 bases. The germline V gene has CDR1 SSHAT and CDR2 FNYEAQ (reference sequence). This CDR3 comprises 14 residues.

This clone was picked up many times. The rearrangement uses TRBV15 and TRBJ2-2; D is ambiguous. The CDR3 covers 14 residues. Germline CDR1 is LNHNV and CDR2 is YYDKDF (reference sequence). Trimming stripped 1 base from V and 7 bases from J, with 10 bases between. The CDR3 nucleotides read TGTGCCACCAGCAGAGTATCGGAAAACGGGGAGCTGTTTTTT. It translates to CATSRVSENGELFF. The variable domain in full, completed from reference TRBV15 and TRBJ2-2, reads DAMVIQNPRYQVTQFGKPVTLSCSQTLNHNVMYWYQQKSSQAPKLLFHYYDKDFNNEADTPDNFQSRRPNTSFCFLDIRSPGLGDTAMYLCATSRVSENGELFFGEGSRLTVL.

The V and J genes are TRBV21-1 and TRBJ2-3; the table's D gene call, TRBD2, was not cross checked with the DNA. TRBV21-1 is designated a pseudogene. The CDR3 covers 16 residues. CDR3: CASSKSEGDGTDTQYF. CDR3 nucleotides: TGTGCCAGCAGCAAATCGGAGGGAGACGGTACAGATACGCAGTATTTT.

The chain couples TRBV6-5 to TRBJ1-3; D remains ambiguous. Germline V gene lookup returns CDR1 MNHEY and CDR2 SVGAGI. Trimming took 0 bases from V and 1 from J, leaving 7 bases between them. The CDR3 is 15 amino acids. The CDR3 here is CASSYSFRSGNTIYF. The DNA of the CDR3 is TGTGCCAGCAGTTACTCTTTCAGATCTGGAAACACCATATATTTT.

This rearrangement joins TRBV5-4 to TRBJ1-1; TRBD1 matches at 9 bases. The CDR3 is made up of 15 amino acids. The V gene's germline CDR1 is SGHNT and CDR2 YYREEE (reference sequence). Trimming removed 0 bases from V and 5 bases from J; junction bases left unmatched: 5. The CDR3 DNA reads TGTGCCAGCAGCTTGGCCACAGGGGGCGCAACTGAAGCTTTCTTT. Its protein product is CASSLATGGATEAFF.